Given below is one T cell receptor (beta chain) in context. Its antigen is currently not known. Base qualities are not provided; no much larger clone lies one nucleotide away. This sample's time point label indicates: pretreatment peripheral blood. A total of roughly 31 patients with locally advanced or metastatic urothelial carcinoma, treated at Memorial Sloan Kettering on a trial protocol, made up the cohort. Peripheral blood mononuclear cells were collected pretreatment and during treatment, at between 1 and 8 total time points per patient. The Qiagen DNeasy Blood extraction kit was used to purify genomic DNA from total PBMCs and from tumor samples. PBMCs were collected pretreatment and during treatment and were isolated and stored as previously described. Synthetic TCR analog templates were spiked into each PCR to estimate absolute template abundance from read counts. The immunoSEQ assay was used to amplify TCRbeta CDR3 regions from genomic DNA with bias-controlled V and J gene primers. Sequencing of rearranged TCRbeta segments was done at approximately 20X coverage. Regarding the original processing steps: Sequencing errors were corrected by clustering, and CDR3s were annotated against IMGT so that V, D and J genes could be assigned. Only productive TCRbeta rearrangements were used in downstream analyses, excluding out-of-frame or stop-codon sequences. Clonality was calculated as one minus the Shannon entropy normalized by the log of the number of unique productive sequences. Fisher's exact test with Benjamini-Hochberg correction, at a threshold of adjusted p below 0.01, was used to find clones that differed between time points or between blood and tumor. TCRdb retrieved this table from immuneACCESS and kept in-frame rearrangements only. Not all clones are present; in checked studies, unresolved V genes account for under half, and no reason is known for the remainder. V and J calls and clone size follow that table, whereas D and trimming were derived from the DNA. The sample table shows tens of thousands of clones, and around 84% are seen once. Roughly 1.9% of the sample lies in the top ten.

The entry originates in a study of PD-L1 blockade in urothelial cancer (dated by TCRdb to about 2017). General notes on the study: Therapy was started at some point between 2014 and 2016 for all patients, and atezolizumab 1,200 mg was administered intravenously every 3 weeks. Blood samples were analyzed 3 weeks after the start of treatment (second dose) and 6 weeks after the start of treatment. About nine tenths of the roughly 29 patients were identified as males with urothelial cancer of bladder origin, and a prior smoking history was reported by 18 of 29 patients. Under 30 patients had pretreatment blood TCR-seq, about 25 had at least one posttreatment blood collection, and about 25 had tumor TCR-seq. Whole exome sequencing and RNA sequencing of pretreatment tumors were performed alongside TCR sequencing in the same patients. Blood samples gave a median of 141,255 T cells and 77,000 or so unique TCRs, with a median clonality of around 0.074. Roughly 10 patients achieved durable clinical benefit and about 22 did not. Patients had an ECOG performance status of 0 or 1 and had received between 0 and 3 prior chemotherapy regimens. Pretreatment tumor samples and matched peripheral blood, collected serially before and after atezolizumab treatment, underwent TCR sequencing. Somatic, immune and clinical correlates of response to PD-L1 blockade with atezolizumab in urothelial cancer were the focus of an exploratory multi-omic analysis. Durable clinical benefit meant progression-free survival longer than 6 months, and TCR features were also tested against progression-free and overall survival. Overall study results and their limits: Because the sample size was small (n = 29) and many of the analyses were exploratory, the results are meant to be hypothesis-generating. Patients with durable benefit showed greater expansion of tumor-associated TCR clones in peripheral blood 3 weeks after starting treatment (n ≈ 21, p = 0.022). A pretreatment peripheral blood TCR clonality below the median was linked to improved progression-free and overall survival.

V gives up 2 bases and J gives up 2 bases, and the segment between their germline ends measures 16 bases. According to the germline V gene (reference sequence), CDR1 reads LNHDA and CDR2 reads SQIVND. The CDR3 starts with the cysteine, ends with the phenylalanine, and has 17 residues. Of all the DNA, just the CDR3 is kept, 51 bases in frame from base 1. The V and J segments used are TRBV19 and TRBJ2-1; the D segment cannot be called with confidence. The sequence was obtained from a man in his sixties with urothelial cancer. This specimen consisted of PBMCs, obtained around atezolizumab (anti-PD-L1) treatment. The DNA sequence follows: TGTGCCAGTAGTATACGGTTGGTGTTTGAAGCCTACAATGAGCAGTTCTTC. Its translation is CASSIRLVFEAYNEQFF.